This T cell receptor (beta chain) was recovered during a study of blood T cell repertoires in COVID-19. At the level of the study: In each case, the material was cDNA or gDNA derived from T cells, B-cell-depleted T cells, or PBMCs.

Authors' methods: Estimation of nucleated cell counts relied on the amplification of reference gene primers. Measured with immunoSEQ multiplex PCR; TCRdb has only the in-frame clones, and not every one. Clone size and the V and J calls come from that table; the DNA yielded D and trimming. The sample holds 160,000 or so clones, about 81% seen once. The CDR3 has 14 residues. Germline V gene sequence: CDR1 GTSNPN, CDR2 SVGIG (reference sequence). V was cut by 5 bases and J by 0 bases, with 11 bases left in between. The V call is TRBV30, the J call TRBJ2-4; D is possibly TRBD2 (6 bases). The TCR was taken from a woman between 65 and 79 years old with acute or convalescent COVID-19. Sequenced: peripheral blood. The CDR3 bases are TGTGCCTGGGGGAGGACATTAGCCAAAAACATTCAGTACTTC. It yields the protein CAWGRTLAKNIQYF.